The rows below give T cell receptor beta chains drawn from one sample of a study of blood T cells in healthy people across ages. TCRdb re-called the 5' RACE reads with MiXCR, one entry per CDR3 protein. This sample has fewer than 750,000 distinct CDR3 sequences, with around half found just once. Sequencing was done on a sample of blood. Receptors originate from a man older than 75 in good health. Each CDR3 is given with its conserved first and last residue. A D gene is named only where the DNA matches it firmly. Rows may omit the clone size; those that give it use once, few, many or a size class.

cdr3_aa	v_call	j_call	d_call	clone_size
CASGTGQGLNYEQYF	TRBV5-1	-	TRBD1	-
CAISEGTSGIQETQYF	TRBV10-3	TRBJ2-5	TRBD2	-
CASSHESSTDTQYF	TRBV5-1	TRBJ2-3	-	-
CASRPQGYSNQPQHF	TRBV6-6	TRBJ1-5	-	-
CSAKDREQYF	TRBV20-1	TRBJ2-7	-	-
CASSLSERGSTDTQYF	TRBV5-1	TRBJ2-3	TRBD2	-
CASSNIGPYNEQFF	TRBV19	TRBJ2-1	-	few
CASSSSSGRAREQYF	TRBV7-6	TRBJ2-7	TRBD2	-
CASSLGTGGSFNQPQHF	TRBV7-9	TRBJ1-5	TRBD1	-
CATSRDRTWTASVAFF	TRBV15	TRBJ1-1	-	-
CSASGSGNNEQFF	TRBV20-1	TRBJ2-1	-	few
CASSAEGQGVNNEQFF	TRBV9	TRBJ2-1	TRBD1	-
CASKAPGDANEQFF	TRBV6-6	TRBJ2-1	-	many
CARYPDRAYEQYF	TRBV6-2/TRBV6-3	TRBJ2-7	-	-
CASSPGQMRDSGPDTQYF	TRBV7-9	TRBJ2-3	-	few
CSALRQGSSYEQYF	TRBV20-1	TRBJ2-7	TRBD1	-
CASSLSVRETQYF	TRBV7-6	TRBJ2-5	-	few
CSARGDRTNTGELFF	TRBV20-1	TRBJ2-2	TRBD1	few
CASSSPSTPGHEQFF	TRBV7-9	TRBJ2-1	-	few
CASSFRPTPGNSPLHF	TRBV7-2	TRBJ1-6	-	-
CASSYSRLGEETQYF	TRBV6-6	TRBJ2-5	-	many
CASSGGLGNEQYF	TRBV2	TRBJ2-7	-	few
CASSLTSVARGYNEQFF	TRBV5-1	TRBJ2-1	TRBD2	few
CSVGGPGQGTDTQYF	TRBV29-1	TRBJ2-3	TRBD1	-